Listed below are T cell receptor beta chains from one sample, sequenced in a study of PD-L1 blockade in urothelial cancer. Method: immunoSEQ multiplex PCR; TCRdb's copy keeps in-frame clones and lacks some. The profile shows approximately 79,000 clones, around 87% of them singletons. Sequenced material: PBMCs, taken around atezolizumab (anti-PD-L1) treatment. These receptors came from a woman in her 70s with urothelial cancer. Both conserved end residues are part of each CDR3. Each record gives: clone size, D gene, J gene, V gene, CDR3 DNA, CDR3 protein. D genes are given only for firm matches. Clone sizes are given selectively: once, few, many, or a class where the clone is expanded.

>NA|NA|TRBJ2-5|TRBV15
TGTGCCACCAGCAGAGTGAACAGCCAAGAGACCCAGTACTTC
CATSRVNSQETQYF
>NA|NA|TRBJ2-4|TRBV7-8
TGTGCCAGCAGCCCGTCGACAGGAAAAAACATTCAGTACTTC
CASSPSTGKNIQYF
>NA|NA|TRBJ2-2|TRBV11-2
TGTGCCAGCAGCTTAAATCCTGCCGCGGTTGGGGAGCTGTTTTTT
CASSLNPAAVGELFF
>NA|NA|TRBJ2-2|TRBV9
TGTGCCAGCAGCGTACCAGACAGCTACACCGGGGAGCTGTTTTTT
CASSVPDSYTGELFF
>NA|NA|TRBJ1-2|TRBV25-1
TGTGCCAGCAGTGAACCAAGAGACAGCTTCTACACCTTC
CASSEPRDSFYTF
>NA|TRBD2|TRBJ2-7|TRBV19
TGTGCCACCTCGCTAGCGGGAGGGGCCTACGAGCAGTACTTC
CATSLAGGAYEQYF
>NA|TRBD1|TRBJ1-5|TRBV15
TGTGCCACCAGCAGAGAAGGGACAGGGCCCAATCAGCCCCAGCATTTT
CATSREGTGPNQPQHF
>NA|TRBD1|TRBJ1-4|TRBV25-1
TGTGCCAGCAGTGAAGGCAGGGGGCCTAATGAAAAACTGTTTTTT
CASSEGRGPNEKLFF
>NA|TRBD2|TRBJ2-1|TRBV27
TGTGCCAGCAGTTTAAGTGCTAGCGGGATTACCTACAATGAGCAGTTCTTC
CASSLSASGITYNEQFF
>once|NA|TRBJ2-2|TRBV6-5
TGTGCCAGCAGTGGCCGACAGCTGGGCACCGGGGAGCTGTTTTTT
CASSGRQLGTGELFF
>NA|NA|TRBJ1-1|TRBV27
TGTGCCAGCAGTTCCCTGGGGGGCACTGAAGCTTTCTTT
CASSSLGGTEAFF
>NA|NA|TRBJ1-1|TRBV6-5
TGTGCCAGCACTTCCCCAGGGGATCGGACTGAAGCTTTCTTT
CASTSPGDRTEAFF
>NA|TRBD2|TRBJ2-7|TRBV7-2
TGTGCCAGCAGCTTCAAGGTCCCCCTAGCGGGAGCTTGGTACGAGCAGTACTTC
CASSFKVPLAGAWYEQYF
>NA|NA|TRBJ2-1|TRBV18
TGTGCCAGCTCCCCACGGCGGGACCACTACAATGAGCAGTTCTTC
CASSPRRDHYNEQFF
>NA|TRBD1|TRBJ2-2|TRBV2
TGTGCCACCAAGGGACAGTGGAACACCGGGGAGCTGTTTTTT
CATKGQWNTGELFF
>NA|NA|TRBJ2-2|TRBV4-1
TGCGCCAGCAGCCTTATCATCAGGGCCACCGGGGAGCTGTTTTTT
CASSLIIRATGELFF
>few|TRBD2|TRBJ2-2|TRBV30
TGTGCCTGGAACCATCTAGCGGGTAACACCGGGGAGCTGTTTTTT
CAWNHLAGNTGELFF
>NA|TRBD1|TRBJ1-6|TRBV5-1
TGCGCCAGCAGCCAAGGACAGGGGTATTCACCCCTCCACTTT
CASSQGQGYSPLHF
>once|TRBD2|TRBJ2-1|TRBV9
TGTGCCAGCAGCGTAGCGGGGGGGGCCAGGGAGCAGTTCTTC
CASSVAGGAREQFF
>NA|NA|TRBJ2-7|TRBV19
TGTGCCAGTACCTCCGCAGGGGATGTGTACGAGCAGTACTTC
CASTSAGDVYEQYF
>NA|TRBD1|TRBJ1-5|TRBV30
TGTGCCTGGAGTGTACGAGGGGGCGAACAGCCCCAGCATTTT
CAWSVRGGEQPQHF
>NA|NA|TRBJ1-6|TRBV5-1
TGCGCCAGCAGCTTGCGTGGAGATAATTCACCCCTCCACTTT
CASSLRGDNSPLHF